Listed below are T cell receptor beta chains from one sample, sequenced in a study of neurological immune-mediated disorders. TCRdb analysed the 5' RACE reads with MiXCR anew, one entry per CDR3 protein. This sample has over 40,000 distinct CDR3 sequences, with about 6% found just once. Sequenced sample: CD4+ T cells from blood. Every receptor here comes from a woman between 40 and 50 years old in good health. The conserved cysteine and the conserved F or W are not part of the CDR3 here. The order of the fields is J gene, V gene, CDR3 length, clone size, CDR3 protein. Rows may omit the clone size; those that give it use once, few, many or a size class.

>TRBJ2-7|TRBV13|12|many
ASSLRDTSYEQY
>TRBJ1-1|TRBV4-1|14|many
ASSQAPSFLSTEAF
>TRBJ2-7|TRBV5-5|13|medium-sized
ASSHNVGQGFEQY
>TRBJ2-6|TRBV6-2/TRBV6-3|15|many
ASRWDSHPSGANVLT
>TRBJ2-7|TRBV7-9|12|many
ASSSNLGSYEQY
>TRBJ2-3|TRBV29-1|14|NA
SVVGTSGRITDTQY
>TRBJ2-3|TRBV20-1|11|many
SAGSGSTDTQY
>TRBJ2-7|TRBV7-9|13|many
ASSPLEGWENEQY
>TRBJ1-2|TRBV29-1|13|many
SVEDQSGRLDGYT
>TRBJ2-3|TRBV24-1|14|many
ATSDFASGGTDTQY
>TRBJ2-3|TRBV12-3/TRBV12-4|12|many
ASSFRDHEDTQY
>TRBJ2-7|TRBV6-2/TRBV6-3|18|many
ASSYRLRGTSVEGPYEQY
>TRBJ2-7|TRBV6-2/TRBV6-3|15|NA
ASSLRTSGKISYEQY
>TRBJ1-2|TRBV9|14|NA
ASSVRERDRDYGYT
>TRBJ1-4|TRBV4-1|14|many
ASSQPSRGVNEKLF